The 3 T cell receptor beta chains in this list originate from one sample, sequenced in a study of CD8+ T cells in alopecia areata. RNA, once extracted, was reverse transcribed into cDNA for use as the sequencing template. The table came from immunoSEQ multiplex PCR; TCRdb's copy has only in-frame clones and leaves some out. The data hold some 130,000 clones, with roughly three fifths observed a single time. Sequenced here: CD4+ T cells sorted from blood, sampled at week 0. These receptors all stem from a human donor with alopecia areata.

This clone was observed a single time. V gene TRBV20-1 combines with J gene TRBJ1-1; D gene uncertain. The CDR3 runs to 8 residues. Germline-derived CDR1 and CDR2 are DFQATT and SNEGSKA (reference sequence). The CDR3 DNA reads as TGCCCCCCTCCGGGAGCTTTCTTT. Protein product: CPPPGAFF.

The rearrangement uses TRBV7-9 and TRBJ2-3, with 8 bases matching TRBD1. Germline lookup yields CDR1 SEHNR and CDR2 FQNEAQ (reference sequence). V lost 2 bases to trimming and J lost 6 bases; unmatched junction nucleotides: 4. The CDR3 is 14 amino acids. The CDR3 DNA reads TGTGCCAGCAGCTTACAGGGGGCGGCGGATACGCAGTATTTT. It encodes CASSLQGAADTQYF.

The genes are TRBV10-3 and TRBJ2-5, with unresolved D. The V gene's germline CDR1 is ENHRY and CDR2 SYGVKD. This CDR3 is 15 amino acids long. Trimming pared 4 bases from V and 0 bases from J, leaving 12 bases between. CDR3 coding DNA: TGTGCCATCAGTGGGTCTGGCCACCACCAAGAGACCCAGTACTTC. As protein: CAISGSGHHQETQYF.